This entry is about one T cell receptor beta chain. The antigen is unknown. This CDR3 is 13 amino acids long. The germline V gene has CDR1 SEHNR and CDR2 FQNEAQ (reference sequence). V shed 4 bases and J shed 4 bases, with 11 bases lying between them. Time point here: peripheral blood 6 weeks after treatment start. This sample is part of a study of PD-L1 blockade in urothelial cancer. Background on the study: In terms of prior chemotherapy, patients had received 0 to 3 regimens. Points from the study as a whole: When pretreatment blood TCR clonality was below the median, it predicted better survival.

Synthetic TCR analog templates were added to each PCR reaction. Assay used: immunoSEQ multiplex PCR; TCRdb lists only in-frame clones, some missing. The sample carries more than 95,000 clones, 80% to 90% recorded once. The sequences come from PBMCs, collected around atezolizumab (anti-PD-L1) treatment. The sequence was collected from a man aged 55 to 70 with urothelial cancer. The gene calls are TRBV7-9 and TRBJ2-7; D is ambiguous. CDR3 region: CASSSPSLYEQYF. CDR3 nucleotide sequence: TGTGCCAGCAGCTCCCCGTCCTTATACGAGCAGTACTTC.